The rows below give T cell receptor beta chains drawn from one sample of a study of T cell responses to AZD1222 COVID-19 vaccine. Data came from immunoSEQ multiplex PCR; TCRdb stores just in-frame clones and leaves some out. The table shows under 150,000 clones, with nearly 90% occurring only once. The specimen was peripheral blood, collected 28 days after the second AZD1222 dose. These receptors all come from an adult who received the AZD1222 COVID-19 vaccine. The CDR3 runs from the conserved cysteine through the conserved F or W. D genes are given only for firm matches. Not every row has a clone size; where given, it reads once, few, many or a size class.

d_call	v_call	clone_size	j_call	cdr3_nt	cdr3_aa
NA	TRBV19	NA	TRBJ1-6	TGTGCCAGTAGTCTAGACAGGAGCTCCTATAATTCACCCCTCCACTTT	CASSLDRSSYNSPLHF
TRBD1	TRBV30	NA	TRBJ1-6	TGTGCCTGGAGGAGGGGAGGGGGCAACTCACCCCTCCACTTT	CAWRRGGGNSPLHF
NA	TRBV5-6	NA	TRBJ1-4	TGTGCCAGCAGCTTGTGGAGCGGTGAAAAACTGTTTTTT	CASSLWSGEKLFF
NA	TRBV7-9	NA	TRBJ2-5	TGTGCCAGCAGCTTAAACTCCTTCCAGTACTTC	CASSLNSFQYF
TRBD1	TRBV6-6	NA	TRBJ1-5	TGTGCCAGCAGCTCAGACAGGGAGGTCAATCAGCCCCAGCATTTT	CASSSDREVNQPQHF
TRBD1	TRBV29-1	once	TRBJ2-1	TGCAGCGTTGAAAAGACAGGGGCCTCATCCGGAAATGAGCAGTTCTTC	CSVEKTGASSGNEQFF
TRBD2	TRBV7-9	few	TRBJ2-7	TGTGCCAGCAGCCCCGGGACTAGCGGGAGGGCATACGAGCAGTACTTC	CASSPGTSGRAYEQYF
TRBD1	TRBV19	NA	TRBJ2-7	TGTGCCAGTAGGGGACAGGGGGGGGCTTACGAGCAGTACTTC	CASRGQGGAYEQYF
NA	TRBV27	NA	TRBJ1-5	TGTGCCAGCAGTACATCAAATCAGCCCCAGCATTTT	CASSTSNQPQHF
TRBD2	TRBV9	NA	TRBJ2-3	TGTGCCAGCAGCGTAGCTGTGGCGGGAGCTGGGTCGGATACGCAGTATTTT	CASSVAVAGAGSDTQYF
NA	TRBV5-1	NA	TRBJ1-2	TGCGCCAGCAGCTTGCTAGCTAACTATGGCTACACCTTC	CASSLLANYGYTF
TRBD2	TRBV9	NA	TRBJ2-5	TGTGCCAGCAGCCCTAGGACTAGCGAAGAGACCCAGTACTTC	CASSPRTSEETQYF
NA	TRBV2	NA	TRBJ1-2	TGTGCCAGCAGTGACGGTAACTATGGCTACACCTTC	CASSDGNYGYTF
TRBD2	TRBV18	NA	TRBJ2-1	TGTGCCAGCTCACCGGGGACTAGCGGGAGTTCCCGCGGCAATGAGCAGTTCTTC	CASSPGTSGSSRGNEQFF
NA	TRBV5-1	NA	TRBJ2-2	TGCGCCAGCAGCTTGGGGCAGGTCGCCGGGGAGCTGTTTTTT	CASSLGQVAGELFF
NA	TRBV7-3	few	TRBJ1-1	TGTGCCAGCAGACCGCAGGGAGGGGCGGAAGCTTTCTTT	CASRPQGGAEAFF
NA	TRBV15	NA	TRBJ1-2	TGTGCCACCAGCATGATCCAGGGGTACAACTATGGCTACACCTTC	CATSMIQGYNYGYTF
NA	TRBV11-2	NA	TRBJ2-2	TGTGCCAGCAGCCCGGGGGTAAAGAGGCCGACAGACACCGGGGAGCTGTTTTTT	CASSPGVKRPTDTGELFF
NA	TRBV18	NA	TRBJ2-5	TGTGCCAGCTCACCACCCCCCATTCCTAATTACCAAGAGACCCAGTACTTC	CASSPPPIPNYQETQYF
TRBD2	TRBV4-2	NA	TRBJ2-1	TGTGCCAGCAGCCAAGTAGCGGGAGAGGCTAATGAGCAGTTCTTC	CASSQVAGEANEQFF
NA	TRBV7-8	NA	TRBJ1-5	TGTGCCAGCAGCGGGACGGGGAATCAGCCCCAGCATTTT	CASSGTGNQPQHF
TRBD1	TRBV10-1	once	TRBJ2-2	TGCGCCAGCAGTGCCGGGACAGGGGGGCTCGGGGAGCTGTTTTTT	CASSAGTGGLGELFF
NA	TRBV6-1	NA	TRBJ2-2	TGTGCCAGCAGTGAAGCACCAGGGTGGAACACCGGGGAGCTGTTTTTT	CASSEAPGWNTGELFF
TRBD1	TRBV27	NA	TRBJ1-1	TGTGCCAGCAGTTCTTGGACAGGAAGGGAAACTGAAGCTTTCTTT	CASSSWTGRETEAFF
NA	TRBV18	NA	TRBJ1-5	TGTGCCAGCTCACCAGGGGGGGCCGATCAGCCCCAGCATTTT	CASSPGGADQPQHF
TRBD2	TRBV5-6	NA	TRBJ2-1	TGTGCCAGCAGCATACCTAGCGGGATAACTGAGCAGTTCTTC	CASSIPSGITEQFF
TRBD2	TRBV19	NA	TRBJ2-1	TGTGCCAGTAGTATAGTAGCGGGGGTGCTCAATGAGCAGTTCTTC	CASSIVAGVLNEQFF
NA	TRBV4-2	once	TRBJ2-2	TGTGCCAGCAGCCAAGATCCCCCCCCAAACACCGGGGAGCTGTTTTTT	CASSQDPPPNTGELFF
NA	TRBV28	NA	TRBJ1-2	TGTGCCAGCAGTTGGCACAGCCAACCCTATGGCTACACCTTC	CASSWHSQPYGYTF
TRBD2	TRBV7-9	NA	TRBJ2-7	TGTGCCAGCAGCGAACTAGCGGCCTACGAGCAGTACTTC	CASSELAAYEQYF
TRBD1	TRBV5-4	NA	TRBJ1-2	TGTGCCAGCAGCATTGTACAGGGGGCTTACGGCTACACCTTC	CASSIVQGAYGYTF
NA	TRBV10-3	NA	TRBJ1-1	TGTGCCATCAGTGAGTCGAAAGGGTGGAACACTGAAGCTTTCTTT	CAISESKGWNTEAFF
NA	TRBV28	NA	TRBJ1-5	TGTGCCAGCAGTTTTGGTGGGGCAGGGGTTGACAATCAGCCCCAGCATTTT	CASSFGGAGVDNQPQHF
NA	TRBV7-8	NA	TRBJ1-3	TGTGCCAGCAGCCACAGGTGGGGAAACACCATATATTTT	CASSHRWGNTIYF
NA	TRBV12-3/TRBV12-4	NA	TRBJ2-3	TGTGCCAGCAGTCCGCCTGGTGATACGCAGTATTTT	CASSPPGDTQYF
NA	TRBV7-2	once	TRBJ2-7	TGTGCCAGCAGCCCCGGACGGGACGGCGACGAGCAGTACTTC	CASSPGRDGDEQYF